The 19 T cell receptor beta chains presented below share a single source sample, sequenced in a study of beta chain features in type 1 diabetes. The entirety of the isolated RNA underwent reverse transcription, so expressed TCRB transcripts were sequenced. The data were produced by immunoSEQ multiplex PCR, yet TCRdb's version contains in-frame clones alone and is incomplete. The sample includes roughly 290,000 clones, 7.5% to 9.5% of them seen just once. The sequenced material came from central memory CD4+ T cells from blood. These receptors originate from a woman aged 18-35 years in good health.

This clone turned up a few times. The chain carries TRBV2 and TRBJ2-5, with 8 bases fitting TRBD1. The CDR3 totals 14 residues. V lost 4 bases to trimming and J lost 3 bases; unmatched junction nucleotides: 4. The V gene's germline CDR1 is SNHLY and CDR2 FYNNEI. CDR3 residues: CASSVQGAKETQYF. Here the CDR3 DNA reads TGTGCCAGCAGTGTTCAGGGGGCGAAAGAGACCCAGTACTTC. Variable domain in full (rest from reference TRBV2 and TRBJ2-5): EPEVTQTPSHQVTQMGQEVILRCVPISNHLYFYWYRQILGQKVEFLVSFYNNEISEKSEIFDDQFSVERPDGSNFTLKIRSTKLEDSAMYFCASSVQGAKETQYFGPGTRLLVL.

The CDR3 bases are TGCAGCGTGGGGGCAGGGAACACAGATACGCAGTATTTT. Protein product: CSVGAGNTDTQYF. The chain links TRBV29-1 to TRBJ2-3; a weak D match, TRBD1 (6 bases). The germline V and J ends were trimmed by 6 bases and 2 bases, with 12 bases remaining between them. Germline V gene sequence: CDR1 SQVTM, CDR2 ANQGSEA. The CDR3 has 13 amino acids.

The CDR3 region is CAWSGSNEQYF. The CDR3 nucleotides are TGTGCCTGGAGTGGGTCCAACGAGCAGTACTTC. The chain links TRBV30 to TRBJ2-5; D remains ambiguous. Judging by the DNA end, TRBJ2-7 fits better; the J call may be wrong. The CDR3 covers 11 residues. CDR1 is GTSNPN, CDR2 SVGIG, per germline (reference sequence).

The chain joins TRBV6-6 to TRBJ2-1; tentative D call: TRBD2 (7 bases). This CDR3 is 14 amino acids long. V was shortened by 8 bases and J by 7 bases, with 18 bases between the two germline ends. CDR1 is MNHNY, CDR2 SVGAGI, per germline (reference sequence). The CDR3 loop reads CASQTRGAWNEQFF. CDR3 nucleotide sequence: TGTGCCAGCCAGACCCGGGGGGCCTGGAATGAGCAGTTCTTC.

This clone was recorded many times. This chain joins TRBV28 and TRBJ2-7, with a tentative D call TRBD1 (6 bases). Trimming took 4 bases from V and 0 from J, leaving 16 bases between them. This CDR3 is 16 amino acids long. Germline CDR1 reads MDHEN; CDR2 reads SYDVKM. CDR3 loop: CASSSSGTSFSYEQYF. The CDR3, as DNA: TGTGCCAGCAGTTCTTCCGGGACAAGTTTCTCCTACGAGCAGTACTTC.

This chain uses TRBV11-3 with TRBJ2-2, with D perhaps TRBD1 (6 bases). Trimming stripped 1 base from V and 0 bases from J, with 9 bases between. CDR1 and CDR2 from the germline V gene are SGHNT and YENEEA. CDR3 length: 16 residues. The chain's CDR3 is CASSLVGQTNTGELFF. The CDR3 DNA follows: TGTGCCAGCAGCTTAGTCGGACAGACGAACACCGGGGAGCTGTTTTTT.

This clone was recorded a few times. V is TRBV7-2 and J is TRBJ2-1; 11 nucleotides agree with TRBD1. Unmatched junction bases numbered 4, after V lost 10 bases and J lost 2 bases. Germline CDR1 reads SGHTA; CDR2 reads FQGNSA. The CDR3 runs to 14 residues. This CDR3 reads CATRTGGAYNEQFF. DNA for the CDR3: TGTGCCACCCGGACAGGGGGCGCCTACAATGAGCAGTTCTTC.

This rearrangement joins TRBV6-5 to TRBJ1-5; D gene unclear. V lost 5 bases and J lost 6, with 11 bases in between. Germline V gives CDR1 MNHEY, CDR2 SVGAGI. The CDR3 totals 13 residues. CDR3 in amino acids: CASSLNLGQPQHF. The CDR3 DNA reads TGTGCCAGCAGTCTCAATCTTGGTCAGCCCCAGCATTTT.

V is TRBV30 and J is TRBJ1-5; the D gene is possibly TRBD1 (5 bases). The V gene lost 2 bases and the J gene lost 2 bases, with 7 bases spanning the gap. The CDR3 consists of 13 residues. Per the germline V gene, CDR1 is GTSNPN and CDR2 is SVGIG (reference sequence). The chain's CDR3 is CAWSSRGNQPQHF. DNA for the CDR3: TGTGCCTGGAGTAGCAGGGGCAATCAGCCCCAGCATTTT. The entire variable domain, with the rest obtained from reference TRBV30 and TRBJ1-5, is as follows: SQTIHQWPATLVQPVGSPLSLECTVEGTSNPNLYWYRQAAGRGLQLLFYSVGIGQISSEVPQNLSASRPQDRQFILSSKKLLLSDSGFYLCAWSSRGNQPQHFGDGTRLSIL.

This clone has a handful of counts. CDR3 protein: CASSGQGPPDTQYF. The DNA for the CDR3 is TGCGCCAGCAGCGGACAGGGGCCCCCAGATACGCAGTATTTT. This sequence joins TRBV5-1 and TRBJ2-3, with 9 bases lining up with TRBD1. CDR1 is SGHRS, CDR2 YFSETQ, per germline. Unmatched junction bases numbered 4, after V lost 4 bases and J lost 4 bases. This CDR3 spans 14 amino acids.

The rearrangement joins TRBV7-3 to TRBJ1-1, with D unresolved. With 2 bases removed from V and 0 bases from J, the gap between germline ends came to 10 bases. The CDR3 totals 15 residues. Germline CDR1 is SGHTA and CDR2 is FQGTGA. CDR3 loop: CASSLAGVMNTEAFF. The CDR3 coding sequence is TGTGCCAGCAGCTTAGCGGGCGTAATGAACACTGAAGCTTTCTTT.

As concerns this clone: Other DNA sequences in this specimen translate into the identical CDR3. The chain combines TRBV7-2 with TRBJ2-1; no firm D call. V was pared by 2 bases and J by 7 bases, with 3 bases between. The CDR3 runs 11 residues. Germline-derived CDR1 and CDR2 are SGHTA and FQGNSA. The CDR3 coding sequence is TGTGCCAGCAGCTTATTAAATGAGCAGTTCTTC. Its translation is CASSLLNEQFF.

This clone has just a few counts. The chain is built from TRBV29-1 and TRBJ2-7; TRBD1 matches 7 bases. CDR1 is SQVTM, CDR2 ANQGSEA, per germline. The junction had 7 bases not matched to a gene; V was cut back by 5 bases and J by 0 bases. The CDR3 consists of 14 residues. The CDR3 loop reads CSVLSRDSSYEQYF. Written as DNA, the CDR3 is TGCAGCGTTCTTAGCCGGGACAGCTCCTACGAGCAGTACTTC.

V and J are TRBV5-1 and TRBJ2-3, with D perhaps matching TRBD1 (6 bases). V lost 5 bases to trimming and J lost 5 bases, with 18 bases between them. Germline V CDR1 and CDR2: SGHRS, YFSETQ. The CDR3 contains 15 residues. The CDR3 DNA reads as TGCGCCAGCAGTCCCCAGGGGATGGGCATAGATACGCAGTATTTT. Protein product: CASSPQGMGIDTQYF.

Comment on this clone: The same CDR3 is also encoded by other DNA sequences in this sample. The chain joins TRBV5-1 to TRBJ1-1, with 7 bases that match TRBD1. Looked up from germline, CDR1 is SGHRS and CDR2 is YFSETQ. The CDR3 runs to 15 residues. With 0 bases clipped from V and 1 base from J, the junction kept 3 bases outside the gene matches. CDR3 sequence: CASSLGDSRNTEAFF. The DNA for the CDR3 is TGCGCCAGCAGCTTGGGGGACAGCAGGAACACTGAAGCTTTCTTT.

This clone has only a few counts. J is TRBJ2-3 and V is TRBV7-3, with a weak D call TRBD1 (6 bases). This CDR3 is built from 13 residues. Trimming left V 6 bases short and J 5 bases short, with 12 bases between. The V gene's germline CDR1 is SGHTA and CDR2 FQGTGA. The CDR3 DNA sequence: TGTGCCAGCAGTAAAACCAGGGGAGATACGCAGTATTTT. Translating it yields CASSKTRGDTQYF.

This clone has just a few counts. The CDR3 loop is CASQSRTSGTAEQYF. The CDR3 nucleotides read TGTGCCAGCCAATCCCGGACTAGCGGGACGGCCGAGCAGTACTTC. This chain joins TRBV27 and TRBJ2-7; 12 positions match TRBD2. The germline V gene has CDR1 MNHEY and CDR2 SMNVEV (reference sequence). The trim removed 8 bases at V and 6 bases at J, leaving 11 bases unmatched. This CDR3 comprises 15 residues.

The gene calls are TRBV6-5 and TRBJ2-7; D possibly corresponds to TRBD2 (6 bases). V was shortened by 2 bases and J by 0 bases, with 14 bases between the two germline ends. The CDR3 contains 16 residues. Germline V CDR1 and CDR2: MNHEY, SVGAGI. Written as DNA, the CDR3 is TGTGCCAGCAGTTACGGGAATAGCGGAACCTCCTACGAGCAGTACTTC. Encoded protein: CASSYGNSGTSYEQYF.

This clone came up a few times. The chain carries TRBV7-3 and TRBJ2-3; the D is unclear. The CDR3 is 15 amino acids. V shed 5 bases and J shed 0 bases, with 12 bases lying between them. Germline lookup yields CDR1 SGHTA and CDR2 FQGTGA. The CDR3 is CASSPLGPSTDTQYF. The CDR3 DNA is TGTGCCAGCAGCCCACTCGGACCGAGCACAGATACGCAGTATTTT.